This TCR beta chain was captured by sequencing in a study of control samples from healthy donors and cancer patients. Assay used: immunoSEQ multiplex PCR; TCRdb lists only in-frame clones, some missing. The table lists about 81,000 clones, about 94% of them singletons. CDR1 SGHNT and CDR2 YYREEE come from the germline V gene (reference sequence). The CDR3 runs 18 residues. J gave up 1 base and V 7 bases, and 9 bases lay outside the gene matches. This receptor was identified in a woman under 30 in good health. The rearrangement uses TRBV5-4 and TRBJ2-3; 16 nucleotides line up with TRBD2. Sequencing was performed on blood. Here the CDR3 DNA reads TGTGCCAGCGGACCGGGACTAGCGGGGGGGGGTGGCACAGATACGCAGTATTTT. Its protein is CASGPGLAGGGGTDTQYF.